This T cell receptor beta chain was identified in a study of glioma-infiltrating T cells. At least ten counts were recorded for this clonotype. What it binds is not known. The iRepertoire nested amplicon-rescue multiplex PCR amplified TCR alpha and beta CDR3s from RNA. MiXCR, run by TCRdb on the multiplex PCR reads, gives a single entry per CDR3 protein. The table includes 400,000 or so distinct CDR3 sequences, roughly two fifths detected once. Regarding the study as a whole: A blood CDR3 motif signature was depleted in highly divergent patients. Non-neoplastic patients had below-expected tissue-blood divergence, while all gliomas exceeded expectation.

Looked up from germline, CDR1 is MNHEY and CDR2 is SVGEGT. This CDR3 is 15 amino acids long. V was clipped by 4 bases and J by 2 bases, with 12 bases between them. Sample: glioma tissue, nonneoplastic brain tissue, or PBMCs (not recorded which). The sequence was collected from a human donor with low-grade glioma or glioblastoma, undergoing nonglioma brain surgery, or in good health (not recorded which). The chain couples TRBV6-2 or TRBV6-3 to TRBJ1-3; D is ambiguous. The CDR3 nucleotides are TGTGCCAGCAGTTTGGACGTGCAGGCTGGAAACACCATATATTTT. Encoded protein: CASSLDVQAGNTIYF.